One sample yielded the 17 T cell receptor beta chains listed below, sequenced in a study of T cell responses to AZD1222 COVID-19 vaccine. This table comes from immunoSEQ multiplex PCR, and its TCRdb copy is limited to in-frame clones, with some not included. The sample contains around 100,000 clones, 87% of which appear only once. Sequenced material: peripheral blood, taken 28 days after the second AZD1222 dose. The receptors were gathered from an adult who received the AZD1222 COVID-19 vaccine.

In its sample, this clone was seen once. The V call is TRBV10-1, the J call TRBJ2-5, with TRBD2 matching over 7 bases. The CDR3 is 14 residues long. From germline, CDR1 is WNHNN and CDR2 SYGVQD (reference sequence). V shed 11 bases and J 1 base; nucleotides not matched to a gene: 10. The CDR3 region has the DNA TGCGCCGGGAGCGGGAAGACTTCCCAAGAGACCCAGTACTTC. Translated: CAGSGKTSQETQYF.

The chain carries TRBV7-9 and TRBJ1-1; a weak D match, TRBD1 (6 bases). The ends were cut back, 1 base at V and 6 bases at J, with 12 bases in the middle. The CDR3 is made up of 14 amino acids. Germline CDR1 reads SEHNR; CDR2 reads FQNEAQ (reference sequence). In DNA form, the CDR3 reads TGTGCCAGCAGCTTAGATACAGGGACTTCTGAAGCTTTCTTT. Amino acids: CASSLDTGTSEAFF.

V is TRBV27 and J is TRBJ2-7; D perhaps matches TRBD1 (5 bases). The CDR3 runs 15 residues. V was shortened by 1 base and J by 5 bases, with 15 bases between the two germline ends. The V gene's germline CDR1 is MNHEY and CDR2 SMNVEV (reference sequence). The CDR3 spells CASSLFQGAIHEQYF. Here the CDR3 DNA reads TGTGCCAGCAGTTTATTTCAGGGTGCGATCCACGAGCAGTACTTC.

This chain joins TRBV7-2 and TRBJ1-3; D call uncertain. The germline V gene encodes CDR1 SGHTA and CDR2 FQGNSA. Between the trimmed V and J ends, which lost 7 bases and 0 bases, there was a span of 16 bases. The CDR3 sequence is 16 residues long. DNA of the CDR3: TGTGCCAGCATCCAAGGAACCTTACTCTCTGGAAACACCATATATTTT. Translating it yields CASIQGTLLSGNTIYF. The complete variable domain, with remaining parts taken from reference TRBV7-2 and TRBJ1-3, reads GAGVSQSPSNKVTEKGKDVELRCDPISGHTALYWYRQSLGQGLEFLIYFQGNSAPDKSGLPSDRFSAERTGGSVSTLTIQRTQQEDSAVYLCASIQGTLLSGNTIYFGEGSWLTVV.

The CDR3 bases are TGTGCCACCAGCAGAAAGTCAGGGGACGCTGAAGCTTTCTTT. It encodes CATSRKSGDAEAFF. The chain combines TRBV15 with TRBJ1-1; D might be TRBD1 (6 bases). This CDR3 is built from 14 residues. Between the trimmed V and J ends, which lost 2 bases and 6 bases, there was a span of 13 bases. Germline CDR1 LNHNV, CDR2 YYDKDF (reference sequence).

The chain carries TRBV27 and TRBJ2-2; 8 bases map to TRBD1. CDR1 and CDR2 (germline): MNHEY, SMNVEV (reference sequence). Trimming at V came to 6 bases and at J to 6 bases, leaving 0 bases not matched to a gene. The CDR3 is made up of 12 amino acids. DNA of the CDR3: TGTGCCAGCAGGACAGGGGCCGGGGAGCTGTTTTTT. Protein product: CASRTGAGELFF.

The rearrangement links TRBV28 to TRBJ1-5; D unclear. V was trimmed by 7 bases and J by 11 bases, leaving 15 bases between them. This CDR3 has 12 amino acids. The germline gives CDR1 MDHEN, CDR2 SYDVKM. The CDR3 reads CASTTSRAAQHF. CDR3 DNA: TGTGCCAGCACTACTTCAAGGGCAGCCCAGCATTTT.

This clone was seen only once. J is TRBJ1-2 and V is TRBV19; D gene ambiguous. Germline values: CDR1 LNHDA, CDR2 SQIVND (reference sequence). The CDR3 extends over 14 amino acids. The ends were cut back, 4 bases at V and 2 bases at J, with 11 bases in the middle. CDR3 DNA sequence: TGTGCCAGTAGTACATGGGAGAGAAACTATGGCTACACCTTC. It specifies CASSTWERNYGYTF.

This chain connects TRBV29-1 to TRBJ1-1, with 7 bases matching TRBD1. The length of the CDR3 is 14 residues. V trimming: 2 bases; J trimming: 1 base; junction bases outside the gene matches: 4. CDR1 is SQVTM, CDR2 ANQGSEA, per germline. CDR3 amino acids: CSVETGAWNTEAFF. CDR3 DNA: TGCAGCGTTGAAACAGGGGCCTGGAACACTGAAGCTTTCTTT.

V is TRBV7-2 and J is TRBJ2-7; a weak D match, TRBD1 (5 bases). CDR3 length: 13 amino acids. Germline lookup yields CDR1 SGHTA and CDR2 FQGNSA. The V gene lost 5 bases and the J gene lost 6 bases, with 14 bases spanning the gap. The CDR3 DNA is TGTGCCAGCAGCGTCTGGACATCCGGCGAGCAGTACTTC. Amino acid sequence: CASSVWTSGEQYF.

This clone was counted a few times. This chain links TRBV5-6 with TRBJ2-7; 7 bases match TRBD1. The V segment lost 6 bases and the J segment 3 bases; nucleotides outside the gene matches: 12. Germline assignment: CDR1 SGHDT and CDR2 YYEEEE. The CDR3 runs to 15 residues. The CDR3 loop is CASKLGQGVGYEQYF. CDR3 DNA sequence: TGTGCCAGCAAACTGGGGCAGGGGGTTGGCTACGAGCAGTACTTC.

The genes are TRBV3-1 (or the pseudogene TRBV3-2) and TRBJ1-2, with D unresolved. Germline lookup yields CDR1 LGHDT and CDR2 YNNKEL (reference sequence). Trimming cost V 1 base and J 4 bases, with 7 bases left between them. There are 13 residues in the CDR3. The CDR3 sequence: CASSQAGVYGYTF. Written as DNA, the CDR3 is TGTGCCAGCAGCCAAGCCGGGGTCTATGGCTACACCTTC.

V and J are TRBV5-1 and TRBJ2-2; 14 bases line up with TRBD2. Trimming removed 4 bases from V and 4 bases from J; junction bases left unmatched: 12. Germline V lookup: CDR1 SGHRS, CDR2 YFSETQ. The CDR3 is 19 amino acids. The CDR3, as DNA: TGCGCCAGCAGCCGCACCGGGACTAGCGGGAGAATAGGCACCGGGGAGCTGTTTTTT. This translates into CASSRTGTSGRIGTGELFF.

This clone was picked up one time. The CDR3 region has the DNA TGTGCCAGTAAGAGGGGTGGGAACACCGGGGAGCTGTTTTTT. Its translation is CASKRGGNTGELFF. The chain joins TRBV19 to TRBJ2-2; D could derive from TRBD1 or TRBD2 (5 bases each). CDR1 LNHDA and CDR2 SQIVND come from the germline V gene (reference sequence). The CDR3 covers 14 residues. V was trimmed by 7 bases and J by 1 base, leaving 10 bases between them.

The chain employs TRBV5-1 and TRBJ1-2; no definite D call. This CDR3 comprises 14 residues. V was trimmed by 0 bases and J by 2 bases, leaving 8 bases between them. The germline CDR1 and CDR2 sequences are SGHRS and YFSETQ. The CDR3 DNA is TGCGCCAGCAGCTTGGTAGGGCAGAACTATGGCTACACCTTC. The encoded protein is CASSLVGQNYGYTF. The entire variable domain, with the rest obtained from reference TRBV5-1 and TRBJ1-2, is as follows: KAGVTQTPRYLIKTRGQQVTLSCSPISGHRSVSWYQQTPGQGLQFLFEYFSETQRNKGNFPGRFSGRQFSNSRSEMNVSTLELGDSALYLCASSLVGQNYGYTFGSGTRLTVV.

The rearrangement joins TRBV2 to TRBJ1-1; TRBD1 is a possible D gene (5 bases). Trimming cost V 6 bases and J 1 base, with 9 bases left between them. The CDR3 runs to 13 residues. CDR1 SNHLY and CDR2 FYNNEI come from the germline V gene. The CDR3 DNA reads TGTGCCAGCAGGGCCGACAGGAACACTGAAGCTTTCTTT. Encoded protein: CASRADRNTEAFF.

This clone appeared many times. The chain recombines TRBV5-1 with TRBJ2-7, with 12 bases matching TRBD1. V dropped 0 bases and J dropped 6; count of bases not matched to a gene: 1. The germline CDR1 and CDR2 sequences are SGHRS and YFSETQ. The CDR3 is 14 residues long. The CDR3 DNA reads TGCGCCAGCAGCTTGGGGGGACAGGGGGCCGAGCAGTACTTC. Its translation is CASSLGGQGAEQYF.